Following are 21 T cell receptor beta chains from one sample sequenced in a study of T cell responses to AZD1222 COVID-19 vaccine. Assay: immunoSEQ multiplex PCR; the TCRdb copy retains only in-frame clones and omits some. The sample lists 78,000 or so clones, more than 70% occurring once. The sequenced sample was peripheral blood, obtained on day 0 of AZD1222 vaccination. The source is an adult in good health.

The rearrangement links TRBV19 to TRBJ1-3, with D hard to call. The germline V gene has CDR1 LNHDA and CDR2 SQIVND (reference sequence). The germline V and J ends were trimmed by 5 bases and 0 bases, with 8 bases remaining between them. The CDR3 length is 14 residues. The CDR3 nucleotides are TGTGCCAGTAGTGCTCGGGGCTCTGGAAACACCATATATTTT. This translates into CASSARGSGNTIYF.

The genes are TRBV25-1 and TRBJ2-1; weak D call: TRBD2 (6 bases). The germline CDR1 and CDR2 sequences are MGHDK and SYGVNS. The CDR3 loop spans 14 amino acids. V gave up 4 bases and J gave up 7 bases, with 14 bases separating them. This chain's CDR3 is CASSGLALGNEQFF. The CDR3 nucleotides read TGTGCCAGCAGTGGGCTAGCGCTTGGGAATGAGCAGTTCTTC.

The chain employs TRBV3-1 (or the pseudogene TRBV3-2) and TRBJ1-1; possible D gene TRBD1, 6 bases. V was pared by 1 base and J by 0 bases, with 9 bases between. Germline V gene sequence: CDR1 LGHDT, CDR2 YNNKEL (reference sequence). CDR3 size: 15 residues. The CDR3: CASSQVQGMNTEAFF. Written as DNA, the CDR3 is TGTGCCAGCAGCCAAGTTCAGGGGATGAACACTGAAGCTTTCTTT.

The chain has TRBV19 and TRBJ2-2; D uncertain. Trimming removed 4 bases from V and 4 bases from J, with 10 bases in between. There are 14 residues in the CDR3. Looked up from germline, CDR1 is LNHDA and CDR2 is SQIVND (reference sequence). This CDR3 reads CASSTSWGTGELFF. CDR3 DNA: TGTGCCAGTAGTACGTCCTGGGGCACCGGGGAGCTGTTTTTT. Supplemented by reference TRBV19 and TRBJ2-2, the full variable domain reads DGGITQSPKYLFRKEGQNVTLSCEQNLNHDAMYWYRQDPGQGLRLIYYSQIVNDFQKGDIAEGYSVSREKKESFPLTVTSAQKNPTAFYLCASSTSWGTGELFFGEGSRLTVL.

This sequence joins TRBV6-1 and TRBJ2-7, with a tentative D call TRBD1 (6 bases). Deletions cut 2 bases from V and 3 bases from J, with 14 bases between. Germline lookup yields CDR1 MNHNS and CDR2 SASEGT. The CDR3 loop spans 15 amino acids. CDR3 in amino acids: CASSEREGQLYEQYF. Written as DNA, the CDR3 is TGTGCCAGCAGTGAACGCGAAGGACAGCTCTACGAGCAGTACTTC.

This clone was seen a single time. J is TRBJ2-1 and V is TRBV10-3, with 8 bases that match TRBD1. The J segment lost 0 bases and the V segment lost 6 bases, leaving 10 bases of the junction unmatched. Germline V gene data show CDR1 as ENHRY and CDR2 as SYGVKD. The CDR3 is made up of 17 amino acids. This CDR3 reads CAIRGQGAKSSYNEQFF. DNA of the CDR3: TGTGCCATCAGAGGACAGGGTGCAAAAAGCTCCTACAATGAGCAGTTCTTC.

This clone is medium-sized by share. J is TRBJ1-1 and V is TRBV28; D perhaps matches TRBD1 (5 bases). The CDR3 is made up of 16 amino acids. Germline lookup yields CDR1 MDHEN and CDR2 SYDVKM. Between the trimmed V and J ends, which lost 11 bases and 0 bases, there was a span of 22 bases. The CDR3 DNA reads TGTGCCTGCCGGACCGGGGCAGTCGACCTGAACACTGAAGCTTTCTTT. It encodes CACRTGAVDLNTEAFF. Full variable domain (remainder filled in from reference TRBV28 and TRBJ1-1): DVKVTQSSRYLVKRTGEKVFLECVQDMDHENMFWYRQDPGLGLRLIYFSYDVKMKEKGDIPEGYSVSREKKERFSLILESASTNQTSMYLCACRTGAVDLNTEAFFGQGTRLTVV.

This clone appeared a single time. This chain connects TRBV6-5 to TRBJ1-3; D gene ambiguous. Germline V gene sequence: CDR1 MNHEY, CDR2 SVGAGI. Trimming cost V 7 bases and J 0 bases, with 10 bases left between them. The CDR3 sequence is 14 residues long. The CDR3 region has the DNA TGTGCCAGCATGACACATTCCTCTGGAAACACCATATATTTT. It is translated as CASMTHSSGNTIYF.

V gene TRBV6-5 combines with J gene TRBJ2-5; TRBD1 aligns across 7 bases. The V segment lost 4 bases and the J segment 2 bases; nucleotides outside the gene matches: 7. In germline, CDR1 is MNHEY, CDR2 SVGAGI. The CDR3 totals 15 residues. In nucleotides, the CDR3 is TGTGCCAGCAGTTTCCCGGGACAGACACAAGAGACCCAGTACTTC. Amino acids: CASSFPGQTQETQYF.

The rearrangement links TRBV19 to TRBJ1-6, with 8 bases matching TRBD1. J was trimmed by 6 bases and V by 5 bases; bases with no gene match: 3. Germline V CDR1 and CDR2: LNHDA, SQIVND (reference sequence). This CDR3 has 14 residues. CDR3 loop: CASSLTGANSPLHF. Here the CDR3 DNA reads TGTGCCAGTAGTCTGACAGGGGCTAATTCACCCCTCCACTTT. The full variable domain, rest sourced from reference TRBV19 and TRBJ1-6, is DGGITQSPKYLFRKEGQNVTLSCEQNLNHDAMYWYRQDPGQGLRLIYYSQIVNDFQKGDIAEGYSVSREKKESFPLTVTSAQKNPTAFYLCASSLTGANSPLHFGNGTRLTVT.

V is TRBV19 and J is TRBJ1-1; 7 positions match TRBD1. The CDR3 is 13 amino acids. Germline CDR1 and CDR2: LNHDA and SQIVND (reference sequence). With V trimmed by 4 bases and J by 5 bases, 4 bases remained unmatched. CDR3 protein: CASSTGGRTEAFF. CDR3 DNA: TGTGCCAGTAGTACAGGGGGGAGGACTGAAGCTTTCTTT.

The chain links TRBV18 to TRBJ1-2, with 7 bases lining up with TRBD1. The trim removed 2 bases at V and 4 bases at J, leaving 7 bases unmatched. The CDR3 has 15 residues. The V gene's germline CDR1 is KGHSH and CDR2 LQKENI. The CDR3: CASSPKGQVVYGYTF. CDR3 in DNA: TGTGCCAGCTCACCAAAAGGACAGGTCGTCTATGGCTACACCTTC.

This sequence joins TRBV9 and TRBJ2-7, with a tentative D call TRBD2 (6 bases). Trimming removed 0 bases from V and 5 bases from J, with 9 bases in between. Germline V CDR1 and CDR2: SGDLS, YYNGEE. The CDR3 has 13 residues. Here the CDR3 DNA reads TGTGCCAGCAGCGTAGACGGGAGCAACGAGCAGTACTTC. It codes for CASSVDGSNEQYF.

The CDR3 loop reads CAWRQGDSGNTIYF. The CDR3 nucleotides read TGTGCCTGGAGGCAGGGGGACTCTGGAAACACCATATATTTT. This chain links TRBV30 with TRBJ1-3, with 7 nucleotides matching TRBD1. Germline CDR1 reads GTSNPN; CDR2 reads SVGIG (reference sequence). The CDR3 is 14 amino acids. With V trimmed by 3 bases and J by 0 bases, 2 bases remained unmatched.

The chain combines TRBV19 with TRBJ1-1; D is ambiguous. The CDR3 loop spans 15 amino acids. The V end lost 5 bases, the J end lost 1 base, and 14 bases lay between the germline ends. Germline loops: CDR1 LNHDA, CDR2 SQIVND (reference sequence). CDR3 loop: CASSPLGETNTEAFF. The DNA for the CDR3 is TGTGCCAGTAGTCCCTTAGGTGAAACGAACACTGAAGCTTTCTTT.

V and J are TRBV21-1 and TRBJ2-7; the listed D gene, TRBD2, was not tested against the DNA. TRBV21-1 is termed a pseudogene. The CDR3 has 15 amino acids. CDR3 nucleotide sequence: TGTGCCAGCAGCAAAAGCGAAGCTTTAGACTACGAGCAGTACTTC. This encodes CASSKSEALDYEQYF.

This sequence joins TRBV5-1 and TRBJ2-7; tentatively, D is TRBD1 (6 bases). Trimming shortened V by 1 base and J by 7 bases, and 12 bases separated the two germline ends. The CDR3 loop spans 13 amino acids. From germline, CDR1 is SGHRS and CDR2 YFSETQ. This chain's CDR3 is CASSLSQGFEQYF. The CDR3, as DNA: TGCGCCAGCAGCTTGTCCCAGGGGTTTGAGCAGTACTTC.

V and J are TRBV9 and TRBJ2-1; 9 nucleotides align to TRBD1. The germline gives CDR1 SGDLS, CDR2 YYNGEE. The trim removed 6 bases at V and 1 base at J, leaving 8 bases unmatched. This CDR3 is 16 amino acids long. CDR3: CASTNPGTGSYNEQFF. DNA of the CDR3: TGTGCCAGCACCAATCCCGGGACAGGGTCCTACAATGAGCAGTTCTTC.

This clone was recorded once. V and J are TRBV5-1 and TRBJ2-1; 9 nucleotides line up with TRBD2. The V segment lost 4 bases and the J segment 5 bases; nucleotides outside the gene matches: 7. CDR3 length: 15 amino acids. The germline V gene has CDR1 SGHRS and CDR2 YFSETQ. The CDR3 is CASSAQTSGHNEQFF. The CDR3 nucleotides read TGCGCCAGCAGCGCCCAGACTAGCGGCCACAATGAGCAGTTCTTC.

This chain connects TRBV4-3 to TRBJ2-7, with 11 bases aligning to TRBD2. The CDR3 is 14 amino acids. The trim removed 3 bases at V and 3 bases at J, leaving 1 base unmatched. Germline assignment: CDR1 LGHNA and CDR2 YSLEER. The chain's CDR3 is CASSQGLADYEQYF. The CDR3 bases are TGCGCCAGCAGCCAGGGACTAGCGGACTACGAGCAGTACTTC.

J is TRBJ2-6 and V is TRBV6-2 or TRBV6-3; D possibly uses TRBD1 or TRBD2 (5 bases each). CDR1 and CDR2 (germline): MNHEY, SVGEGT. The CDR3 extends over 16 amino acids. V was cut by 4 bases and J by 0 bases, with 10 bases left in between. DNA for the CDR3: TGTGCCAGCAGTTTGGCAGGGACCTCTGGGGCCAACGTCCTGACTTTC. This codes for CASSLAGTSGANVLTF.